This T cell receptor beta chain was captured by sequencing in a study of radiotherapy plus CTLA-4 blockade in lung cancer. About the research overall: Objective responses were recorded in 15% to 20% of patients, with disease control recorded in 25% to 35%. General observations from the study: Best predicting response, reportedly, were early blood T cell clone dynamics, with interferon-beta. Expansion in blood of tumor-derived TCR clones was seen after radiotherapy plus ipilimumab.

V was shortened by 4 bases and J by 5 bases, with 8 bases between the two germline ends. The CDR3 contains 12 residues. Germline V lookup: CDR1 MNHNS, CDR2 SASEGT. The table came from immunoSEQ multiplex PCR; TCRdb's copy has only in-frame clones and leaves some out. The sample includes some 110,000 clones, about four fifths of them seen just once. This clone has more than one count but fewer than ten. What it binds is not known. Sequencing was performed on peripheral blood, taken from a patient treated with radiotherapy plus ipilimumab. This clonotype was obtained from a human donor with non-small cell lung cancer who had a partial response to radiotherapy plus ipilimumab. This sequence joins TRBV6-1 and TRBJ1-2; D remains unclear. The CDR3, as DNA: TGTGCCAGCAGTGCCACAGATTATGGCTACACCTTC. Translation gives CASSATDYGYTF.